This TCR beta chain is from a study of cytomegalovirus exposure and HLA in healthy donors (dated by TCRdb to about 2017). A note on the overall study: An earlier analysis of approximately 550 of the donors reported about 250 Gb of sequence data and more than 90 million unique TCR beta sequences from 190 million or so T cells. All discovery cohort repertoires had been generated using a single sequencing platform. HLA typing covered class I and class II loci at four-digit resolution. A later genetic analysis used genome-wide SNP genotypes for about 60% of the roughly 700 donors, treating that subset as a discovery cohort. The later analysis used no new phenotypic data to find candidate immune exposures, relying instead on TCR beta sequences and their occurrence across donors. Roughly 310 gigabases of sequencing data and 70 million to 100 million unique TCR sequences were included in an early release covering 500 to 750 HLA-typed donors. A separate validation cohort of roughly 110 different subjects was used in addition to the roughly 640-subject first cohort. A later analysis re-examined previously published TCR beta repertoires from more than 600 donors and added high-resolution HLA genotyping to investigate patterns of TCR occurrence. Among some 400 genotyped donors of the cohort, an average of approximately 200,000 unique TCR beta nucleotide sequences was sequenced per donor, of which roughly 18% were non-productive. The study used immunosequencing to profile the T cell repertoires of several hundred subjects and linked those repertoires to cytomegalovirus serostatus. Donor age, sex, ethnicity and CMV serostatus were compiled alongside the repertoire data. The study aimed to test whether cataloging public T cell receptors could reveal signatures of past pathogen exposure. Typing coverage varied by locus: roughly 620-630 donors for A, B, C, DRB1 and DQB1; roughly 520 for DQA1; more than 600 for DPA1; some 470 for DPB1. To predict cytomegalovirus infection status, the study brought together high-throughput TCR immunosequencing, statistical association of individual TCRs with disease status, and machine learning. To decide whether each TCR beta V gene segment behaved as functional or pseudogenic, an earlier analysis of some 570 of the donors relied on high-throughput TCR beta sequencing. The genetic ancestry cluster associated with self-reported Caucasian donors included 80% to 90% of the 350 to 500 genotyped donors. Five DR-DQ haplotypes were treated as single units for association and clustering because of strong linkage in the cohort. Results and caveats for the whole study, not just this receptor: The earlier analysis of fewer than 750 of the donors excluded about 16 rarely observed V segments, including chromosome 9 orphons, because counts were too low. The only immune exposure information available for the cohort was CMV serostatus. A cluster of highly shared sequence variants was judged likely to be a technical artifact of the sequencing pipeline. In a later genetic analysis, fewer N-insertions in productive TCRs were reported among donors in an Asian-associated ancestry cluster than the approximately 670-donor mean. A total of roughly 160 TCR beta chains were listed by the study as associated with cytomegalovirus. Sequencing depth was assumed to be roughly uniform across donors in the presence/absence analyses, though that assumption may not hold. In a later analysis, several top co-occurrence clusters were reported to appear linked to parvovirus B19, influenza, CMV and Epstein-Barr virus. In an earlier analysis of 587 of the donors, most TCR beta V segments appeared in productive rearrangements about 87% or about 30% of the time, broadly matching IMGT annotations. The cohort was sequenced for TCR beta chains only, and without alpha or paired-chain data the features that could be detected were limited. Three of the identified cytomegalovirus-associated TCR beta chains were confirmed in vitro to be specific for cytomegalovirus antigens. The authors suggested that the approach could potentially be extended to other disease states and immunological phenotypes. In a later analysis, about 16,000 TCR beta sequences were associated with specific HLA alleles at a false discovery rate of 0.05. A later analysis found that TCR association rates varied across HLA loci, with DRB1 alleles showing the most associated TCRs and HLA-C alleles the fewest. While some public TCRs were present in many individuals, most TCR sequences turned up only very rarely across donors. The 87-base-pair reads could not distinguish some IMGT-functional V segments, including TRBV6-2 and TRBV6-3, so those segments were excluded. Because HLA typing was missing for some donors at each locus, association tests included only the typed subset. A further reported finding was that TCR beta sequences accurately predicted the HLA-A and HLA-B alleles for most subjects in the first cohort. A later analysis found that most CMV-associated TCR beta chains appeared HLA-restricted, with HLA associations seemingly driven largely by CMV exposure. When HLA alleles, especially DR and DQ, strongly co-occurred, TCR associations were difficult to assign to individual alleles. V-gene and J-gene trimming of TCR beta chains was associated with a missense DCLRE1C variant in a later genetic analysis, and the association was replicated in an independent cohort. Cytomegalovirus status was reported to be diagnosed by the classifier with high specificity and sensitivity in both the original and validation cohorts. Correlated functional status among segregating V segments might reflect linkage disequilibrium, but an unknown experimental factor could not be ruled out. A later analysis found that HLA-associated TCR beta chains were more clonally expanded and had lower generation probabilities than equally common non-associated chains.

The cohort consisted of 600 or so healthy bone marrow donors. At the time of sampling, every cohort member was nominally healthy, though immune exposures that went unrecorded were likely present. The donor tested CMV seropositive, placing the donor among the approximately 290 seropositive members of the cohort. Every donor gave a peripheral blood sample, and the peripheral blood mononuclear cells from that sample were used for TCR beta sequencing. Genomic DNA extraction from the blood cell samples was performed with the Qiagen DNeasy Blood Extraction Kit. Worth noting for this clone: The specificity of this receptor is unknown. No per-base quality is available; no much larger clone lies one base away.

The CDR1 and CDR2 encoded by the germline V gene are MDHEN and SYDVKM. From the cysteine through the phenylalanine, the CDR3 covers 14 amino acids. Only the CDR3 DNA stays, 42 bases, in frame from base 1. Between the V and J ends, shortened by 3 bases and 4 bases respectively, the junction contains 10 bases. Libraries were prepared through the immunoSEQ multiplex PCR assay. For the multiplex PCR, a mixture combining 60 forward primers for TCR Vbeta segments and 13 reverse primers for TCR Jbeta segments was used. The CDR3 region of rearranged TCR beta genes was amplified from genomic DNA by a multiplex PCR assay. Amplified TCR beta libraries were sequenced as 87-base-pair reads on the Illumina HiSeq System. The authors' analysis ran thus. A later analysis tallied 80 million to 95 million unique TCR beta chains across the approximately 670 repertoires, and approximately 12 million of those chains were shared by two or more donors. Raw reads were error-corrected and collapsed into unique sequences by a nearest-neighbor algorithm in which closely related sequences were merged to remove PCR and sequencing errors. To assign V, D and J gene segments, CDR3 sequences were aligned to IMGT reference sequences. For a sequence to be retained, a match of at least six nucleotides to both a V gene segment and a J gene segment was required. A rearrangement counted as productive if the CDR3 had no stop codons and remained in frame with V and J, and every other rearrangement counted as non-productive. CDR3 was defined by IMGT convention, running from the second conserved V-encoded cysteine to the conserved J-encoded phenylalanine. In an earlier analysis of 587 of the donors, sequences lacking an unambiguous match to a single V gene segment were excluded. In an earlier analysis of approximately 560 of the donors, a V segment was called functional when productive rearrangements were above 56.7%, and segregating when the standard deviation between donors exceeded 5%. A statistical classification framework was built for diagnosing cytomegalovirus status from the catalog of TCR beta chain sequences. V and J gene assignment, in a later analysis, came from comparing TCR nucleotide sequences with IMGT/GENE-DB human TR gene sequences. The TCRdist pipeline was used in a later analysis to assign CDR3 sequences and most-parsimonious VDJ recombination scenarios. In a later analysis, every TCR beta chain was defined by the combination of its CDR3 amino acid sequence and its V-gene family, and reads without a unique V-gene family were dropped. To address suspected cross-contamination and a sequencing artifact, a later analysis removed around 600 highly shared, low-generation-probability nucleotide sequences. For each public chain, a later analysis derived a clonal expansion index from normalized ranks of inferred template counts within each repertoire. In a later analysis, generation probabilities were computed using a VDJ recombination model fitted to out-of-frame rearrangements, and the results were checked against IGoR. A later analysis scored TCR-TCR, TCR-HLA and TCR-CMV co-occurrence with hypergeometric tests, applying a repertoire-size bias correction to TCR pairs. False discovery rates were estimated in a later analysis by permuting HLA or CMV assignments 20 times. A later analysis grouped co-occurring TCRs with DBSCAN, adding TCRdist sequence similarity when clustering within HLA-allele-positive subsets. Repertoires with fewer than 30,000 or more than 120,000 public chains, plus five repertoires with anomalous nucleotide sharing, were excluded from co-occurrence clustering. Sourced from immuneACCESS, this table was stored by TCRdb with only in-frame sequences that have V and J called. A share of the clones is absent; for the studies checked, an unresolved V gene accounts for under half, and the remainder has no known explanation. V and J calls and clone size come straight from that table; D and trimming were deduced from the DNA. Across this sample there are some 71,000 clones, with around 70% seen only once. The ten largest account for more than 9.5% of the sample.

Here the chain combines TRBV28 and TRBJ2-1, with a weak D call of TRBD2 (5 bases match). The specimen sequenced was PBMCs. The TCR originated in a woman between 45 and 65 years old in good health and CMV-seropositive. The nucleotide sequence is TGTGCCAGCAGTTTCAGAAGGACTTACAATGAGCAGTTCTTC. It encodes CASSFRRTYNEQFF.